The rows below give T cell receptor beta chains drawn from one sample of a study of shared clonotypes between healthy human individuals. The method was immunoSEQ multiplex PCR; TCRdb's version includes in-frame clones alone and lacks a portion of them. The table lists about 2.4 million clones, more than 85% of them singletons. Specimen: naive CD4+ T cells from PBMCs. The receptors were gathered from a man between 18 and 35 years old in good health. Some clones in this sample may be carry-over from other donors' samples. The CDR3 runs from the conserved cysteine through the conserved F or W. A D gene is named only where the DNA matches it firmly. The size field is filled for only some rows; it gives once, few, many or a size class.

TRBJ2-1	TRBV11-2	TRBD2	-	CASRQSGTLDNEQFF	TGTGCCAGCAGACAGAGCGGGACCCTAGACAATGAGCAGTTCTTC
TRBJ1-5	TRBV10-3	-	-	CAISEGGPQHF	TGTGCCATCAGTGAGGGTGGGCCCCAGCATTTT
TRBJ2-7	TRBV28	TRBD2	-	CASSLPGLAGGPREQYF	TGTGCCAGCAGTTTACCGGGGCTAGCGGGAGGGCCAAGAGAGCAGTACTTC
TRBJ2-1	TRBV6-1	-	-	CASSEAGHRDNEQFF	TGTGCCAGCAGTGAAGCGGGGCATCGGGACAATGAGCAGTTCTTC
TRBJ2-1	TRBV11-3	TRBD2	-	CASSLDSGSGRAGSYNEQFF	TGTGCCAGCAGCCTCGACTCGGGTAGCGGGAGGGCCGGCTCCTACAATGAGCAGTTCTTC
TRBJ1-2	TRBV2	-	-	CASSGSGLGYGYTF	TGTGCCAGCAGCGGGTCCGGGCTAGGCTATGGCTACACCTTC
TRBJ2-3	TRBV4-2	TRBD1	-	CASSQARTGATDTQYF	TGTGCCAGCAGCCAAGCCCGGACAGGGGCCACAGATACGCAGTATTTT
TRBJ2-1	TRBV4-1	TRBD2	-	CASSQLVLAGGGIYNEQFF	TGCGCCAGCAGCCAATTGGTACTAGCGGGAGGGGGGATCTACAATGAGCAGTTCTTC
TRBJ2-3	TRBV9	-	-	CASSVFSGVFTDTQYF	TGTGCCAGCAGCGTATTTAGCGGAGTCTTCACAGATACGCAGTATTTT
TRBJ1-4	TRBV11-2	TRBD1	-	CASSVPTGGYEKLFF	TGTGCCAGCAGCGTACCGACAGGGGGTTATGAAAAACTGTTTTTT
TRBJ1-2	TRBV6-1	TRBD1	few	CANGVSGTDGYTF	TGTGCCAACGGCGTCTCCGGGACAGACGGCTACACCTTC
TRBJ1-1	TRBV7-9	-	-	CASSSRSGGGTEAFF	TGTGCCAGCAGCTCCCGGTCTGGGGGGGGTACTGAAGCTTTCTTT
TRBJ2-7	TRBV29-1	-	-	CSVIGGSYEQYF	TGCAGCGTTATCGGCGGATCCTACGAGCAGTACTTC
TRBJ2-7	TRBV6-1	TRBD2	-	CASRSAGVTYEQYF	TGTGCCAGCAGGTCGGCGGGAGTAACCTACGAGCAGTACTTC